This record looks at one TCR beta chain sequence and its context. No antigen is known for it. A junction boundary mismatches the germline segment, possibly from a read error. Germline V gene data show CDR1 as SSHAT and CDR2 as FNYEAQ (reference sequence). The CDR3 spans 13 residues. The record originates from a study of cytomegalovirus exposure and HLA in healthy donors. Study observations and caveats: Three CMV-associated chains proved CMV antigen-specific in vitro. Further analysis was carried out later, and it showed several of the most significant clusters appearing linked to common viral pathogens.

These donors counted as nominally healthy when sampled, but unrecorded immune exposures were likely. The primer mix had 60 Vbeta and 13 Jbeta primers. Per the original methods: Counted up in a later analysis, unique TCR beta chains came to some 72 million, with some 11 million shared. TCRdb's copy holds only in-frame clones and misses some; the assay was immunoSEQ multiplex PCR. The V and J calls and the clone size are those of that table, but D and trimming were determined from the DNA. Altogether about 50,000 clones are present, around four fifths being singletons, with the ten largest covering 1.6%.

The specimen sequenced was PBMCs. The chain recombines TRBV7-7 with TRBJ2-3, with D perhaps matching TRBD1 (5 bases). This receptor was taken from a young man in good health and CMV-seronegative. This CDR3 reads CASSLDRRDTQYF. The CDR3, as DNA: TGTGCTAGCAGCTTAGACAGACGGGATACGCAGTATTTT.